These 13 T cell receptor beta chains originate from one sample sequenced in a study of blood T cell repertoires in COVID-19. TCRdb keeps only in-frame clones here, not all; method: immunoSEQ multiplex PCR. The repertoire holds approximately 200,000 clones, with roughly 80% as singletons. The sample taken for sequencing was peripheral blood. The receptor source for this set is a woman aged 55-69 years with acute or convalescent COVID-19.

This chain uses TRBV2 with TRBJ2-1; 12 bases match TRBD2. CDR3 size: 18 residues. Trimming at V came to 5 bases and at J to 0 bases, leaving 8 bases not matched to a gene. Germline CDR1 is SNHLY and CDR2 is FYNNEI. The CDR3 loop reads CASSYRLAGDYSYNEQFF. For the CDR3, the DNA is TGTGCCAGCAGTTACCGACTAGCGGGGGACTACTCCTACAATGAGCAGTTCTTC.

The rearrangement uses TRBV6-5 and TRBJ1-1; 8 bases fit TRBD1. Trimming removed 6 bases from V and 8 bases from J; junction bases left unmatched: 8. The CDR3 is 13 residues long. Germline CDR1 reads MNHEY; CDR2 reads SVGAGI. CDR3 region: CASSRTGTLEAFF. The DNA for the CDR3 is TGTGCCAGCAGCCGGACAGGGACCTTGGAAGCTTTCTTT.

This chain links TRBV15 with TRBJ2-5; 8 positions match TRBD1. Losses at the gene ends were 5 bases for V and 5 bases for J; bases not matched to a gene: 10. This CDR3 contains 15 residues. Germline lookup yields CDR1 LNHNV and CDR2 YYDKDF (reference sequence). The CDR3 sequence is CATSLGDRGFETQYF. CDR3 nucleotides: TGTGCCACCAGCTTGGGAGACAGGGGATTTGAGACCCAGTACTTC. Filled out from reference TRBV15 and TRBJ2-5, the complete variable domain reads DAMVIQNPRYQVTQFGKPVTLSCSQTLNHNVMYWYQQKSSQAPKLLFHYYDKDFNNEADTPDNFQSRRPNTSFCFLDIRSPGLGDTAMYLCATSLGDRGFETQYFGPGTRLLVL.

The CDR3 coding sequence is TGTGCCAGCAGCCAAGCCGGGGGGGACTACGAGCAGTACTTC. The encoded protein is CASSQAGGDYEQYF. This chain connects TRBV4-2 to TRBJ2-7; 8 bases are shared with TRBD2. In germline, CDR1 is LGHNA, CDR2 YNFKEQ. After removal of 1 base from V and 3 bases from J, the junction contained 2 bases not matched to a gene. The CDR3 has 14 amino acids.

The J gene is TRBJ1-2, the V gene TRBV27, with 7 bases fitting TRBD1. The CDR3 length is 16 residues. With 2 bases clipped from V and 0 bases from J, the junction kept 6 bases outside the gene matches. Per germline, CDR1 MNHEY and CDR2 SMNVEV (reference sequence). The CDR3 protein is CASSLGRQGANYGYTF. In DNA, the CDR3 is TGTGCCAGCAGTTTAGGGCGACAGGGAGCTAACTATGGCTACACCTTC.

J is TRBJ2-1 and V is TRBV4-2; no clear D gene. V lost 2 bases and J 3 bases, leaving 17 bases between the germline ends. The germline V gene encodes CDR1 LGHNA and CDR2 YNFKEQ. This CDR3 has 17 residues. The DNA for the CDR3 is TGTGCCAGCAGCCAATCAGGTCCAAGTTTCGGCTACAATGAGCAGTTCTTC. Its protein is CASSQSGPSFGYNEQFF.

The chain uses TRBV27 and TRBJ1-6; D is undetermined. Trimming left V 0 bases short and J 9 bases short, with 9 bases between. This CDR3 has 14 residues. Looked up from germline, CDR1 is MNHEY and CDR2 is SMNVEV (reference sequence). The CDR3 DNA reads as TGTGCCAGCAGTTTATCCGGACTGCGTTCACCCCTCCACTTT. It is translated as CASSLSGLRSPLHF.

There are a few counts of this clone. The gene calls are TRBV6-6 and TRBJ1-5; no clear D. Trimming cost V 3 bases and J 4 bases, with 10 bases left between them. CDR3 length: 14 residues. Germline assignment: CDR1 MNHNY and CDR2 SVGAGI (reference sequence). CDR3 sequence reads: CASSYTIANQPQHF. Here the CDR3 DNA reads TGTGCCAGCAGTTATACAATAGCGAATCAGCCCCAGCATTTT.

This chain joins TRBV2 and TRBJ2-7, with a weak D call TRBD2 (6 bases). This CDR3 comprises 14 residues. Germline V gene sequence: CDR1 SNHLY, CDR2 FYNNEI. V lost 6 bases, J lost 0 bases, and 12 bases lay in between. CDR3: CASRARGNSYEQYF. CDR3 coding DNA: TGTGCCAGCAGGGCCCGGGGGAACTCCTACGAGCAGTACTTC.

The genes are TRBV6-2 or TRBV6-3 and TRBJ1-1, with 7 positions matching TRBD1. The CDR3 is made up of 14 amino acids. The ends lost 5 bases at V and 0 bases at J; junction bases unmatched: 3. The germline gives CDR1 MNHEY, CDR2 SVGEGT. The CDR3 bases are TGTGCCAGCAGTCAGGGACAGATGAACACTGAAGCTTTCTTT. It codes for CASSQGQMNTEAFF.

This clone was found a few times. The V and J genes are TRBV7-9 and TRBJ2-1; 7 positions agree with TRBD1. The junction had 8 bases not matched to a gene; V was cut back by 1 base and J by 5 bases. This CDR3 has 16 amino acids. From germline, CDR1 is SEHNR and CDR2 FQNEAQ (reference sequence). CDR3 in DNA: TGTGCCAGCAGCTTAGGAGGGGGACAGAGGCACAATGAGCAGTTCTTC. This gives the protein CASSLGGGQRHNEQFF. The full variable domain, in which reference TRBV7-9 and TRBJ2-1 provide the parts outside the CDR3, is DTGVSQNPRHKITKRGQNVTFRCDPISEHNRLYWYRQTLGQGPEFLTYFQNEAQLEKSRLLSDRFSAERPKGSFSTLEIQRTEQGDSAMYLCASSLGGGQRHNEQFFGPGTRLTVL.

This chain uses TRBV2 with TRBJ1-2; weak D call: TRBD1 (6 bases). The CDR3 has 15 residues. Germline V gives CDR1 SNHLY, CDR2 FYNNEI. Trimming took 2 bases from V and 2 from J, leaving 12 bases between them. CDR3 sequence reads: CASSEYATGNYGYTF. CDR3 coding DNA: TGTGCCAGCAGTGAATATGCGACAGGAAACTATGGCTACACCTTC. The complete variable domain, with remaining parts taken from reference TRBV2 and TRBJ1-2, reads EPEVTQTPSHQVTQMGQEVILRCVPISNHLYFYWYRQILGQKVEFLVSFYNNEISEKSEIFDDQFSVERPDGSNFTLKIRSTKLEDSAMYFCASSEYATGNYGYTFGSGTRLTVV.

This chain links TRBV29-1 with TRBJ2-3, with TRBD2 matching over 9 bases. With V trimmed by 8 bases and J by 1 base, 13 bases remained unmatched. Germline V gene sequence: CDR1 SQVTM, CDR2 ANQGSEA. This CDR3 is built from 16 residues. Written as DNA, the CDR3 is TGCAGCTCCAACAGTGAGGCGGGGGGGCGCACAGATACGCAGTATTTT. It yields the protein CSSNSEAGGRTDTQYF.